This T cell receptor (beta chain) was identified during a study of T cells after posttransplantation cyclophosphamide. This related bone marrow graft donor gave peripheral blood on the day of marrow donation. Findings and limits, study-wide: Blood and skin or GI T cell repertoires showed limited TRB overlap. Recipient CMV seropositivity and CMV reactivation strongly tracked TRB clonality.

The CDR3 loop spans 13 amino acids. Trimming took off 3 bases at V and 3 bases at J, with 6 bases between the two ends. Germline CDR1 is MGHDK and CDR2 is SYGVNS. Notes on this clone: As yet, its antigen is unknown.

The table came from immunoSEQ multiplex PCR; TCRdb's copy has only in-frame clones and leaves some out. The profile shows tens of thousands of clones, approximately 90% of them singletons. The receptor was derived from a woman in her 50s in good health and a related stem cell transplant donor. The sequenced sample was PBMCs. The chain employs TRBV25-1 and TRBJ2-1, with D unclear. The CDR3 spells CASSEAFYNEQFF. For the CDR3, the DNA is TGTGCCAGCAGTGAGGCTTTCTACAATGAGCAGTTCTTC.